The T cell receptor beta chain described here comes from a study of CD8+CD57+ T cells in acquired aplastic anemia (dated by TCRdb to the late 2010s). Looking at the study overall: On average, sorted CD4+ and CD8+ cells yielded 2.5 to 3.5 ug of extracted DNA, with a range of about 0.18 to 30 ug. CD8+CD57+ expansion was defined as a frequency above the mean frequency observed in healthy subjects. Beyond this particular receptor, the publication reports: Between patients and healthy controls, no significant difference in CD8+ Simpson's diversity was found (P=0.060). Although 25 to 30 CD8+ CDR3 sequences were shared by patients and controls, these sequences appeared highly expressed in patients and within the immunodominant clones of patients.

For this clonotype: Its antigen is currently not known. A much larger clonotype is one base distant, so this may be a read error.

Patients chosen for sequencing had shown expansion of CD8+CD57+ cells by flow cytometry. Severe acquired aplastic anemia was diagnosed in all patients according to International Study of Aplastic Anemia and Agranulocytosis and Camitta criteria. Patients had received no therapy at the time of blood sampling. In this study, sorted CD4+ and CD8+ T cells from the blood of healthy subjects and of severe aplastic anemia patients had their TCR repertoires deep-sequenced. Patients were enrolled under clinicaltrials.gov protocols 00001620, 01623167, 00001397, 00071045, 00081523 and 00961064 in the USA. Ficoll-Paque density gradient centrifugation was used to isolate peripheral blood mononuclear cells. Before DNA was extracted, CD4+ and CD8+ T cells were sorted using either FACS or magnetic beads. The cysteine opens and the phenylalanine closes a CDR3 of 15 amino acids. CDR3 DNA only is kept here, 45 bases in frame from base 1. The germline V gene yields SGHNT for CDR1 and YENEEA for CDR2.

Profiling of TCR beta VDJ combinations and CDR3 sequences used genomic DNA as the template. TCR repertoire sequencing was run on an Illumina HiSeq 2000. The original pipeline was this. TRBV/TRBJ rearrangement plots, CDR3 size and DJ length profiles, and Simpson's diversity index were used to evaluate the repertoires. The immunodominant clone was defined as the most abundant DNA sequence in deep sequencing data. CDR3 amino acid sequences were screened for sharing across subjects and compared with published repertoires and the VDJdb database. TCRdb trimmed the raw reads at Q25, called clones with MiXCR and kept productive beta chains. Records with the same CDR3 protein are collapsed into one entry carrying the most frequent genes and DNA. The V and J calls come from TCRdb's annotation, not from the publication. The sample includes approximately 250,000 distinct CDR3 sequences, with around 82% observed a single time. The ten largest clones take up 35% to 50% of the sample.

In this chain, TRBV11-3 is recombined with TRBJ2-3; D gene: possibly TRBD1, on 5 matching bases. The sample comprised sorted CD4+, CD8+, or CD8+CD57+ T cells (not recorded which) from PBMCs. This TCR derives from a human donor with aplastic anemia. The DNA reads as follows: TGTGCCAGCGGCTTAGATCTGACAGTCACAGATACGCAGTATTTT. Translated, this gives CASGLDLTVTDTQYF.